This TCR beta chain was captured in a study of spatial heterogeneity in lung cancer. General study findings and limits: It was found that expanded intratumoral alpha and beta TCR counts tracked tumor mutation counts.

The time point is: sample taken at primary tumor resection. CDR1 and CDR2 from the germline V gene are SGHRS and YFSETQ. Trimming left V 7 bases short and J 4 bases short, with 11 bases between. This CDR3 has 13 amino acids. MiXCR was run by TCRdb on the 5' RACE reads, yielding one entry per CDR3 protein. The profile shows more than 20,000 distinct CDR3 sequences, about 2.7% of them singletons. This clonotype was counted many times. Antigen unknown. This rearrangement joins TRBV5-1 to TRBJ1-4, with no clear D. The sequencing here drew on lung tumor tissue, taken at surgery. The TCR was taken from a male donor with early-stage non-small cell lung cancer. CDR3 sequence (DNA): TGCGCCAGCCCGCACCCGAGTAATGAAAAACTGTTTTTT. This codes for CASPHPSNEKLFF.